This paragraph covers one TCR beta chain sequence. This entry is derived from a study of blood T cell repertoires in COVID-19. On the study more broadly: Spain, Italy and the United States supplied samples that represented acute and convalescent COVID-19. T cells, B-cell-depleted T cells, or PBMCs provided the cDNA or gDNA that served as material.

Per the study methods: From reference gene primer amplification, estimates of nucleated cell counts were derived. Assay used: immunoSEQ multiplex PCR; TCRdb lists only in-frame clones, some missing. V, J and clone size were drawn from that table, and D and trimming were deduced from the DNA. Among approximately 170,000 clones listed, about 90% were seen once. The sequenced material came from peripheral blood. The sequence was obtained from a woman aged 70-85 years with acute or convalescent COVID-19.

The CDR3 nucleotides read TGCAGTGCTAGTTCCCAGACTAACACTGAAGCTTTCTTT. Encoded protein: CSASSQTNTEAFF. J is TRBJ1-1 and V is TRBV20-1, with unresolved D. The CDR3 loop spans 13 amino acids. CDR1 DFQATT and CDR2 SNEGSKA come from the germline V gene (reference sequence). V lost 3 bases to trimming and J lost 2 bases, with 10 bases between them.